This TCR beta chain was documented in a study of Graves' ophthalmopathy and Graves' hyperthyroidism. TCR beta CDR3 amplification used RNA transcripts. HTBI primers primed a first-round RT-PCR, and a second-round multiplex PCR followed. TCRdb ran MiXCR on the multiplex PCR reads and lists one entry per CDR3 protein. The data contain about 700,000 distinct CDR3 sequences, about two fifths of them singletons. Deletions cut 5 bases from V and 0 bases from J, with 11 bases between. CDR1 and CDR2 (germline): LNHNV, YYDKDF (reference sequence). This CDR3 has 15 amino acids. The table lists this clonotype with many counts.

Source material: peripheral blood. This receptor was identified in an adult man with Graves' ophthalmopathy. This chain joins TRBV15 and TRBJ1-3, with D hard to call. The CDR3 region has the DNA TGTGCCACCAGCCTCAGGCTAAGCTCTGGAAACACCATATATTTT. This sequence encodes CATSLRLSSGNTIYF.